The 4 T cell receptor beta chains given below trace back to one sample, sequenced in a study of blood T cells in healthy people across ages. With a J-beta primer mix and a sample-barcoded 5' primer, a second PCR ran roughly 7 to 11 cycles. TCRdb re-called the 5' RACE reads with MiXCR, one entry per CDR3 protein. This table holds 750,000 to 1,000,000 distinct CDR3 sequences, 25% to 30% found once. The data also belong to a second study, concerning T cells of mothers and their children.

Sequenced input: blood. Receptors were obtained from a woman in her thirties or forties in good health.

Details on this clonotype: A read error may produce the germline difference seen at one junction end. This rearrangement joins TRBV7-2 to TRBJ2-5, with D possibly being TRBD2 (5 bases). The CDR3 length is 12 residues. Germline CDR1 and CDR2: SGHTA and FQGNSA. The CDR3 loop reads CASSAAGSEQCF. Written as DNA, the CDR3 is TGTGCCAGCAGCGCCGCGGGCTCCGAGCAGTGCTTC.

DNA for the CDR3: TGCAGTGCTAGGCGGACCTACACAGGGAGTCCCGAAGCTTTCTTT. It encodes CSARRTYTGSPEAFF. J is TRBJ1-1 and V is TRBV20-1; weak D call: TRBD1 (6 bases). Germline-derived CDR1 and CDR2 are DFQATT and SNEGSKA (reference sequence). The CDR3 sequence is 15 residues long. Trimming pared 3 bases from V and 8 bases from J, leaving 22 bases between.

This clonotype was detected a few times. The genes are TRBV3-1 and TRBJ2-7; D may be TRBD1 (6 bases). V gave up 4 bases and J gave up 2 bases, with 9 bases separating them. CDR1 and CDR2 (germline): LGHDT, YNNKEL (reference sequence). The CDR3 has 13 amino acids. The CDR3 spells CASSRQDTYEQYF. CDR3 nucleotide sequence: TGTGCCAGCAGCCGACAGGATACCTACGAGCAGTACTTC.

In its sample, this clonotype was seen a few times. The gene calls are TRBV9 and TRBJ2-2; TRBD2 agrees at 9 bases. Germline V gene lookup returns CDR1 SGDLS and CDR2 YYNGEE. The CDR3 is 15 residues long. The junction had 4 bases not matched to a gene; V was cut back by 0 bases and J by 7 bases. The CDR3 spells CASSVDGSGGGELFF. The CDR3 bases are TGTGCCAGCAGCGTAGATGGTAGCGGGGGCGGGGAGCTGTTTTTT.